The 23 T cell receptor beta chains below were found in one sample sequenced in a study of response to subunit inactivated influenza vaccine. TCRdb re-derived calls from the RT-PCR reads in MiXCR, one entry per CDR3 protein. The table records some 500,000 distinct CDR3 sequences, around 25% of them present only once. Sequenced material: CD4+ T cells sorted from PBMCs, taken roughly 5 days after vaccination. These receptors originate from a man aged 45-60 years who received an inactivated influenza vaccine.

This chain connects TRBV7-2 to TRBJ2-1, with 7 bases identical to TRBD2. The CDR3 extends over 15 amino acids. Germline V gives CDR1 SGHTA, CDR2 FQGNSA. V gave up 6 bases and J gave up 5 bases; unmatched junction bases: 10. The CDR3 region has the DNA TGTGCCAGCAGTACCGCGGGGGTAGCCCACAATGAGCAGTTCTTC. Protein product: CASSTAGVAHNEQFF. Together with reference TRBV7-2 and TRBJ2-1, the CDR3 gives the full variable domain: GAGVSQSPSNKVTEKGKDVELRCDPISGHTALYWYRQSLGQGLEFLIYFQGNSAPDKSGLPSDRFSAERTGGSVSTLTIQRTQQEDSAVYLCASSTAGVAHNEQFFGPGTRLTVL.

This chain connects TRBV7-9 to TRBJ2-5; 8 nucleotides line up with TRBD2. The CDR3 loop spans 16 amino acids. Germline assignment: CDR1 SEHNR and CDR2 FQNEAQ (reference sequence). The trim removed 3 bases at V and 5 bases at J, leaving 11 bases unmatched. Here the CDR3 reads CASSFVSGRGGETQYF. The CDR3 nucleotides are TGTGCCAGCAGCTTCGTCAGCGGGAGAGGCGGGGAGACCCAGTACTTC.

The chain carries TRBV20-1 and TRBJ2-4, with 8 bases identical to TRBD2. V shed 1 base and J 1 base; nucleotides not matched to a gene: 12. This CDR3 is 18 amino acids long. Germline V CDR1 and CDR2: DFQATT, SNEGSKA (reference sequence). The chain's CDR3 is CSARGGFPSGWAKNIQYF. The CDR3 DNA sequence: TGCAGTGCTAGAGGAGGTTTTCCTAGCGGGTGGGCCAAAAACATTCAGTACTTC.

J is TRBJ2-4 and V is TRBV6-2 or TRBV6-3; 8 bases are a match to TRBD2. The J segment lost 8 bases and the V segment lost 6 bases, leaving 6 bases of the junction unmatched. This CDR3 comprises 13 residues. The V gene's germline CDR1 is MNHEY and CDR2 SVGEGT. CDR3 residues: CASSPGGLYIQYF. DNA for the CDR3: TGTGCCAGCAGCCCGGGGGGGCTTTACATTCAGTACTTC.

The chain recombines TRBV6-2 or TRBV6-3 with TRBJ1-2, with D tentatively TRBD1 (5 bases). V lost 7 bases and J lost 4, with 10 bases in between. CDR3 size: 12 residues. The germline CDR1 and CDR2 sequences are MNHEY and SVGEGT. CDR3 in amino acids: CASTQGGYGYTF. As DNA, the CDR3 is TGTGCCAGCACCCAGGGAGGCTATGGCTACACCTTC.

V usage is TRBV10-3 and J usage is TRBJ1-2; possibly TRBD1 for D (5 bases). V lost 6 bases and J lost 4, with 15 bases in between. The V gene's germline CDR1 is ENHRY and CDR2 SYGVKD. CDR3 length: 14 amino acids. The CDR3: CAIRSDSLIYGYTF. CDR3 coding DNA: TGTGCCATCAGGTCTGACAGTCTCATCTATGGCTACACCTTC.

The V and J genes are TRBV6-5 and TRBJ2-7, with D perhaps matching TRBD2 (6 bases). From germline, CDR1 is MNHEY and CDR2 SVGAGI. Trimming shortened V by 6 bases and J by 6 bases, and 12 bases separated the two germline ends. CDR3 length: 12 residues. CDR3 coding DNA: TGTGCCAGCAGGCGGGACGTCGGCGAGCAGTACTTC. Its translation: CASRRDVGEQYF.

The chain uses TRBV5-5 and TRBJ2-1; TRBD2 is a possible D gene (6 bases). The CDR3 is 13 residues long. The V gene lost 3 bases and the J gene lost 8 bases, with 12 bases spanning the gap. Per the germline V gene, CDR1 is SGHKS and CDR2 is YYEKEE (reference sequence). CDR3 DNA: TGTGCCAGCAGCTGGGGGGTAGCGTATGAGCAGTTCTTC. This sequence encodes CASSWGVAYEQFF.

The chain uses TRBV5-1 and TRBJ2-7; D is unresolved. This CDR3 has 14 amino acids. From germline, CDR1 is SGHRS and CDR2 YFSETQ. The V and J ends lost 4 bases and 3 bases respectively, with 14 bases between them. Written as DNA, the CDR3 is TGCGCCAGCAGCCCAGGAGATCTCCTCTACGAGCAGTACTTC. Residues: CASSPGDLLYEQYF.

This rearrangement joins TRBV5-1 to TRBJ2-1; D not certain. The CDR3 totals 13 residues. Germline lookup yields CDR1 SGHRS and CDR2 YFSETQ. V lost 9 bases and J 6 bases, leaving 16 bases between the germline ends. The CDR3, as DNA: TGCGCCACCCGTGTGAGGCCTTTCAATGAGCAGTTCTTC. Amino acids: CATRVRPFNEQFF.

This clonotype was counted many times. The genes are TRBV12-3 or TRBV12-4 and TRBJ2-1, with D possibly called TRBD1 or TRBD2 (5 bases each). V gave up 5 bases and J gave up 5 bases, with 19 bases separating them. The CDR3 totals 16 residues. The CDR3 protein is CASSPLRGQNNNEQFF. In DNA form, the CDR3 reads TGTGCCAGCAGTCCCCTCCGGGGCCAAAACAACAATGAGCAGTTCTTC.

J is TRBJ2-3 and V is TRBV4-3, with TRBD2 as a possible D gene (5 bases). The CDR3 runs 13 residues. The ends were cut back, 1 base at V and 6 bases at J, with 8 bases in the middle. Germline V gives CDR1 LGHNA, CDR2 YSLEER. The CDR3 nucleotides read TGCGCCAGCAGCCAAGCGGGATTGGATACGCAGTATTTT. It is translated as CASSQAGLDTQYF.

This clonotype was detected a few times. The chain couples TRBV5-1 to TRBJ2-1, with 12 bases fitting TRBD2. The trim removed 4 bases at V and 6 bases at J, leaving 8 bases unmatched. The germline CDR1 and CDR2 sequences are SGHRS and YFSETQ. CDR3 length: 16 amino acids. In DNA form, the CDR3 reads TGCGCCAGCAGCACTCTAGCGGGAGGGCCAGGCAATGAGCAGTTCTTC. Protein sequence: CASSTLAGGPGNEQFF.

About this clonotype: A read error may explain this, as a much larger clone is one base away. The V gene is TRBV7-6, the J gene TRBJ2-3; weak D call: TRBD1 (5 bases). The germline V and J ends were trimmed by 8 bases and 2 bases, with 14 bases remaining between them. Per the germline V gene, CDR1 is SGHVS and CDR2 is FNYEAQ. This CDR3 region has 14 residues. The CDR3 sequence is CASGSGQATDTQYF. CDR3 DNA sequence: TGTGCCAGCGGCTCAGGACAAGCCACAGATACGCAGTATTTT.

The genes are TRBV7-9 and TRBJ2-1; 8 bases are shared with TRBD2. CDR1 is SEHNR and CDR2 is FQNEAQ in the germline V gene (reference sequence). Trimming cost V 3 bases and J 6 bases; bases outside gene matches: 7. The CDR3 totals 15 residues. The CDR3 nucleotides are TGTGCCAGCAGCTTTTCCGGGGGGGCTTCCAATGAGCAGTTCTTC. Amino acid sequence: CASSFSGGASNEQFF.

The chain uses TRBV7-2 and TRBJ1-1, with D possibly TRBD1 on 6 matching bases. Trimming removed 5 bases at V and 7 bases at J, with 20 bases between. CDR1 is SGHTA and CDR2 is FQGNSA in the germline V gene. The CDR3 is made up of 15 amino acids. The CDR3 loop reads CASSVNIGGSYEAFF. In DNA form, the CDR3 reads TGTGCCAGCAGCGTTAACATCGGGGGCAGCTATGAAGCTTTCTTT.

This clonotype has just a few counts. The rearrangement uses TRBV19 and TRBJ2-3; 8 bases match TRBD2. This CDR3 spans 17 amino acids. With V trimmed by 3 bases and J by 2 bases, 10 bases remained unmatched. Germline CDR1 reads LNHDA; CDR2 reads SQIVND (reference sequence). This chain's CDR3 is CASSILARAGVTDTQYF. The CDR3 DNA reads TGTGCCAGTAGTATCTTGGCCAGAGCGGGAGTCACAGATACGCAGTATTTT.

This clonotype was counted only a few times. As DNA, the CDR3 is TGTGCCAGCAGCTTAGGAGGGATCGGGGGCAATGAGCAGTTCTTC. Amino acids: CASSLGGIGGNEQFF. The V call is TRBV7-8, the J call TRBJ2-1; the D gene is possibly TRBD2 (6 bases). The V and J ends lost 1 base and 6 bases respectively, with 13 bases between them. The CDR3 covers 15 residues. Germline CDR1 reads SGHVS; CDR2 reads FQNEAQ. The full variable domain, with the rest looked up from reference TRBV7-8 and TRBJ2-1, is GAGVSQSPRYKVAKRGQDVALRCDPISGHVSLFWYQQALGQGPEFLTYFQNEAQLDKSGLPSDRFFAERPEGSVSTLKIQRTQQEDSAVYLCASSLGGIGGNEQFFGPGTRLTVL.

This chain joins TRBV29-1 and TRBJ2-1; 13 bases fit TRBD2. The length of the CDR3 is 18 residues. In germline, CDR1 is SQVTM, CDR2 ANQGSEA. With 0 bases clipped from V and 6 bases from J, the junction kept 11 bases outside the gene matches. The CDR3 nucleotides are TGCAGCGTTGAAGATCTGGGACTAGCGGGACCGACGTTCAATGAGCAGTTCTTC. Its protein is CSVEDLGLAGPTFNEQFF.

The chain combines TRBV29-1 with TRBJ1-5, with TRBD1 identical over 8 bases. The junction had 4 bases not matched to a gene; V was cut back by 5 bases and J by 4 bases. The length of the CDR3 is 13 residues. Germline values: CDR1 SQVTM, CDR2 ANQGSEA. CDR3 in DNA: TGCAGCGTTCAACAGGGGGGAAATCAGCCCCAGCATTTT. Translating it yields CSVQQGGNQPQHF. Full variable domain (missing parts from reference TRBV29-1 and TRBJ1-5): SAVISQKPSRDICQRGTSLTIQCQVDSQVTMMFWYRQQPGQSLTLIATANQGSEATYESGFVIDKFPISRPNLTFSTLTVSNMSPEDSSIYLCSVQQGGNQPQHFGDGTRLSIL.

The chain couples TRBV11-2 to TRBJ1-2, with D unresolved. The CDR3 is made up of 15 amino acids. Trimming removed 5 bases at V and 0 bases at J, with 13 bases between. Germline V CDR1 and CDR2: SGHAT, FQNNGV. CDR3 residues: CASSLRTGANYGYTF. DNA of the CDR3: TGTGCCAGCAGCCTAAGGACTGGAGCTAACTATGGCTACACCTTC.

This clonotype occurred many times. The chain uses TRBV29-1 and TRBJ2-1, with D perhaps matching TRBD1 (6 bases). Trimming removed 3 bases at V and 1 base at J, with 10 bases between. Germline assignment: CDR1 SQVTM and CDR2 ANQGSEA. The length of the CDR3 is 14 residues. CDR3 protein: CSVDSQGSYNEQFF. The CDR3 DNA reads TGCAGCGTTGATAGTCAGGGGTCCTACAATGAGCAGTTCTTC.

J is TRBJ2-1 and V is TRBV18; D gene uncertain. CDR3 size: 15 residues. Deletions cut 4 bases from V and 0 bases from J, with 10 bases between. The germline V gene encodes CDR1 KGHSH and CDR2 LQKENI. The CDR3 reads CASSQTPSSYNEQFF. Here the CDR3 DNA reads TGTGCCAGCTCACAGACACCGAGCTCCTACAATGAGCAGTTCTTC.